Described below is a single TCR beta chain sequence and its context. No antigen is known for it. Using immunoSEQ multiplex PCR, the repertoire was profiled, and TCRdb retains in-frame clones only, with some absent. The sample consists of 100,000 to 110,000 clones, roughly 90% of them appearing once. This sample was included in a study of graft-versus-host responses after intestinal transplantation. About the research overall: Isolated intestinal, liver-intestinal, or multivisceral transplants had been given to the recipients. The recipients all started with anti-thymocyte globulin induction and then took tacrolimus and steroids for 2 to 4 years. Findings of the study overall: Early after transplant, HvG clones declined as circulating GvH clones peaked. Where graft-donor T cell macrochimerism was present, patients had high graft-versus-host to host-versus-graft clonal ratios in allografts.

Germline assignment: CDR1 LGHNA and CDR2 YNFKEQ. The CDR3 contains 15 residues. The V gene end was trimmed by 3 bases and the J gene end by 5 bases; junction bases not matched to a gene: 6. This clonotype originated in a human donor who was the organ donor for an intestinal transplant. Sequencing used unstimulated CD4+ T cells sorted from spleen or lymph node cells, obtained before transplant. This chain links TRBV4-2 with TRBJ2-5; 10 bases align to TRBD1. CDR3 in amino acids: CASSQRQGALETQYF. CDR3 sequence (DNA): TGTGCCAGCAGCCAGAGACAGGGGGCTTTGGAGACCCAGTACTTC.